This T cell receptor beta chain was documented in a study of blood T cell repertoires in COVID-19. Overall study context: Some COVID-19 samples were acute and others convalescent; all came from the United States, Italy and Spain. The analysed material was cDNA or gDNA that came from T cells, B-cell-depleted T cells, or PBMCs.

V shed 0 bases and J shed 4 bases, with 11 bases lying between them. This CDR3 is built from 15 residues. Germline V gives CDR1 SGHRS, CDR2 YFSETQ. Per the study methods: Scientists estimated how many nucleated cells there were by amplifying reference gene primers. This table comes from immunoSEQ multiplex PCR, and its TCRdb copy is limited to in-frame clones, with some not included. Clonal size and the V and J genes are those of that table, whereas D and trimming came from the DNA. The sample has hundreds of thousands of clones; 85% to 90% are singletons. The sequence came from a man aged 50 to 59 with acute or convalescent COVID-19. Sequencing was done on a sample of peripheral blood. The rearrangement links TRBV5-1 to TRBJ2-1, with D maybe TRBD2 (6 bases). The CDR3, as DNA: TGCGCCAGCAGCTTGGTAACCGGGAGTTACAATGAGCAGTTCTTC. It yields the protein CASSLVTGSYNEQFF.